This T cell receptor beta chain was captured by sequencing in a study of a mutant IDH1 vaccine in newly diagnosed glioma. At the level of the study: Vaccines began 4-6 weeks after radiotherapy alone, or with temozolomide cycles.

Time point here: week 23, last vaccination. Doses comprised 300 ug of mutant IDH1 20-mer peptide each, plus topical imiquimod. Details on this clone: Its antigen is not identified.

Produced via immunoSEQ multiplex PCR; TCRdb's table is partial and in-frame only. The data show over 35,000 clones, roughly 80% seen once. CDR1 and CDR2 from the germline V gene are MDHEN and SYDVKM. The CDR3 is made up of 14 amino acids. Trimming took 7 bases from V and 5 from J, leaving 17 bases between them. This receptor was taken from a woman aged 18-30 years with glioma. Some clones in this sample may be carry-over from other donors' samples. Sequenced material: PBMCs, taken from a glioma patient whose treatment included an IDH1 peptide vaccine. This rearrangement joins TRBV28 to TRBJ1-1; D remains unclear. This chain's CDR3 is CASTPSVVATEAFF. As DNA, the CDR3 is TGTGCCAGCACCCCCTCCGTTGTGGCGACTGAAGCTTTCTTT.